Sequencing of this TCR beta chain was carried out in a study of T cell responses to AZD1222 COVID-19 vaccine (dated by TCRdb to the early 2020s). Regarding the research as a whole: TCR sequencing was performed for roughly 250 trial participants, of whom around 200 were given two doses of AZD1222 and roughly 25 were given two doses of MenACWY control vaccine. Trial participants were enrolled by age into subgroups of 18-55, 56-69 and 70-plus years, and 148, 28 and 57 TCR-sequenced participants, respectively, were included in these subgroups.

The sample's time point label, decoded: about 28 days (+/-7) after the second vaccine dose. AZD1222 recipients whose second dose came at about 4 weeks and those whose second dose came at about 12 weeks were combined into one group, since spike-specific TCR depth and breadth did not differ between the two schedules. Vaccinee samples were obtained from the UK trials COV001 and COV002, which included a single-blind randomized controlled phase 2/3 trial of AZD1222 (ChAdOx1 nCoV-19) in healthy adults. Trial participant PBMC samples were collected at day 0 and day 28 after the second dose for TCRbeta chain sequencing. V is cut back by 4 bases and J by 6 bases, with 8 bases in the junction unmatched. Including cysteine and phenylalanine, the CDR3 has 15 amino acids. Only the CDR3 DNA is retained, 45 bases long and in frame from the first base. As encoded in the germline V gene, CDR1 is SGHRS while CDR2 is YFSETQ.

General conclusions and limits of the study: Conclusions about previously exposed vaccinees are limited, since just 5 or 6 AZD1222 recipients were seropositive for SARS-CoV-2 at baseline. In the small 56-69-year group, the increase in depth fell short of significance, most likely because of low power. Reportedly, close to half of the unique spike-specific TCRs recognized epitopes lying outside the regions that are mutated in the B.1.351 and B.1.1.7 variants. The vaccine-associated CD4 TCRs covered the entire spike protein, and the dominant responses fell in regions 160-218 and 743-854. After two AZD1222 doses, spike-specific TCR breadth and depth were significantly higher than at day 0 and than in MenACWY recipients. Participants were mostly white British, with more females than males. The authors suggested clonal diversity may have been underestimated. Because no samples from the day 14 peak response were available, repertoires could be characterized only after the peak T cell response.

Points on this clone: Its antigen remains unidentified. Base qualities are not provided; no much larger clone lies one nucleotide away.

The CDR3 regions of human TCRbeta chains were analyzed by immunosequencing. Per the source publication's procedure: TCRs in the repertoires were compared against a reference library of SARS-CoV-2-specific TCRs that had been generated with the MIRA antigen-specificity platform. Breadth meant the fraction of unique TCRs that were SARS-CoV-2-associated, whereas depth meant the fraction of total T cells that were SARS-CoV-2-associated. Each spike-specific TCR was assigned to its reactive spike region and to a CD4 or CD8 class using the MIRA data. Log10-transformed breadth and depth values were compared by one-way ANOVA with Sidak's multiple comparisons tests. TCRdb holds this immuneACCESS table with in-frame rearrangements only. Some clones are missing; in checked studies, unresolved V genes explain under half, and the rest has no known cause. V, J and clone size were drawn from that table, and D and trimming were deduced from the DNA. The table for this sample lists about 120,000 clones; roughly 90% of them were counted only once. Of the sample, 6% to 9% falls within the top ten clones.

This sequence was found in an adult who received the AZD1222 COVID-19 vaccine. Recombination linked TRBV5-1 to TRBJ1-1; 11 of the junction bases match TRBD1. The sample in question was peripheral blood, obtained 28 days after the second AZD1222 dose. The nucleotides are TGCGCCAGCAGCCCAGGCGGACAGGGGGCGGCTGAAGCTTTCTTT. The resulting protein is CASSPGGQGAAEAFF.